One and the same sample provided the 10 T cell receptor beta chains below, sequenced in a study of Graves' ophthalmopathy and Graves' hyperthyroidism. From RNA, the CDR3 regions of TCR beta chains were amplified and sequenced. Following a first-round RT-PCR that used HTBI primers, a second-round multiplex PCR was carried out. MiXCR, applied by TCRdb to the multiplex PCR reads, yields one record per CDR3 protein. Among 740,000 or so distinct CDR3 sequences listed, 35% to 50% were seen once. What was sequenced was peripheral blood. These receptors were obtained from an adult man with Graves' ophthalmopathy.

The CDR3 nucleotides are TGCAGTGGTCCGGGACGTCAAACAGAGACCCAGTACTTC. Protein: CSGPGRQTETQYF. The rearrangement links TRBV20-1 to TRBJ2-5, with D perhaps matching TRBD1 or TRBD2 (5 bases each). Trimming took 7 bases from V and 4 from J, leaving 16 bases between them. The CDR3 has 13 residues. Germline loops: CDR1 DFQATT, CDR2 SNEGSKA (reference sequence).

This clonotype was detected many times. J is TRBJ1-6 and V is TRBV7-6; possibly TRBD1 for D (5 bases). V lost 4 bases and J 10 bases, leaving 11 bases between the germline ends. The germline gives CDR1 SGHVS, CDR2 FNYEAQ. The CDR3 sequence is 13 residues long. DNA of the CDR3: TGTGCCAGCAGCTCGGCGGGGGACTCACCCCTCCACTTT. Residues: CASSSAGDSPLHF.

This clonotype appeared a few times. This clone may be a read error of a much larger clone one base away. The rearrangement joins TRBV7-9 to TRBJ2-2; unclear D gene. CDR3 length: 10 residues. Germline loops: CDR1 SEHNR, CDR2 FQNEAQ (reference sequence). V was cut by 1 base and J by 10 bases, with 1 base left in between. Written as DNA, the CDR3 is TGTGCCAGCAGCTTAGAGGAGCTGTTTTTT. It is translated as CASSLEELFF.

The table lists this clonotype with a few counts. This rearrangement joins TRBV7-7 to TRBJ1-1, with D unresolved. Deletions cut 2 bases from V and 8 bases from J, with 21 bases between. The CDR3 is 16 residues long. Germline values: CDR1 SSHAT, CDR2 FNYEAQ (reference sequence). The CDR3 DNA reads TGTGCCAGCAGCTTATTGGGCGTTTCCCGTACTCTCGAAGCTTTCTTT. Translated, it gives CASSLLGVSRTLEAFF.

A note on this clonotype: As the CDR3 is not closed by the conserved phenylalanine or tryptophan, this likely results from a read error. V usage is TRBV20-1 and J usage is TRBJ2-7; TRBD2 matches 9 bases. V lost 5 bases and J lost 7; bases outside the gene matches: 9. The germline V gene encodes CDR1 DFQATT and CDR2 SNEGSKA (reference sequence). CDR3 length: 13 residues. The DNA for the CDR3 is TGCAGTGCTTGGACTAGCGTCACAAAGGAGCAGTACCTC. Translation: CSAWTSVTKEQYL.

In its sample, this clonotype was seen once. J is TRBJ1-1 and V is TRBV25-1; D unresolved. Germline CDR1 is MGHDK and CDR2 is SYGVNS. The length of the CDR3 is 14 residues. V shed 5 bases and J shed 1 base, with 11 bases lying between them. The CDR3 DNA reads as TGTGCCAGCAGTTTGTTGGGCCCGAACACTGAAGCTTTCTTT. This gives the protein CASSLLGPNTEAFF. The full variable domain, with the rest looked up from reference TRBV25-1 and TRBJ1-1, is EADIYQTPRYLVIGTGKKITLECSQTMGHDKMYWYQQDPGMELHLIHYSYGVNSTEKGDLSSESTVSRIRTEHFPLTLESARPSHTSQYLCASSLLGPNTEAFFGQGTRLTVV.

The chain's CDR3 is CASSLVSSPNSYEQYF. The CDR3 DNA reads TGCGCCAGCAGCTTGGTATCGTCCCCAAACTCCTACGAGCAGTACTTC. The V gene is TRBV5-1, the J gene TRBJ2-7; the D is unclear. The V and J ends lost 0 bases and 0 bases respectively, with 13 bases between them. Germline CDR1 is SGHRS and CDR2 is YFSETQ. The CDR3 extends over 16 amino acids.

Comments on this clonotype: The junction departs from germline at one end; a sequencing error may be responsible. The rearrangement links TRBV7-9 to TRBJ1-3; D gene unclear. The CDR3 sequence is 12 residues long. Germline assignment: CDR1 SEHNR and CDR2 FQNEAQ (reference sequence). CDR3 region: CAGSPRGNTIYF. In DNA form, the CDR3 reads TGTGCCGGCAGCCCACGTGGAAACACCATATATTTT.

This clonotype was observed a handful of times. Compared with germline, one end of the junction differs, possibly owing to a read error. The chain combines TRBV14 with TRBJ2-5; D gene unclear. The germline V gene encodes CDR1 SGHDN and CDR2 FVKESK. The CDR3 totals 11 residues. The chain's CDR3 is CASSQGERPDF. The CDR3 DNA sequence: TGTGCCAGCAGCCAAGGGGAAAGACCAGACTTC.

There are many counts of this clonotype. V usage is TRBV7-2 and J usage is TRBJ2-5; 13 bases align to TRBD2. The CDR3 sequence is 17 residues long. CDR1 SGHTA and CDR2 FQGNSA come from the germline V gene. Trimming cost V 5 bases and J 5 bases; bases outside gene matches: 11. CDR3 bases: TGTGCCAGCAGCGGACCACTTGGGACTAGCGGGAAGGAGACCCAGTACTTC. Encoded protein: CASSGPLGTSGKETQYF.